The 27 T cell receptor beta chains below come from one sample, sequenced in a study of identical twins. TCRdb reprocessed the 5' RACE reads via MiXCR and lists one record per CDR3 protein. The sample has a few hundred thousand distinct CDR3 sequences, less than 9.5% seen once. These data were also filed under a second study, of yellow fever vaccine responses in identical twins.

Sequenced material: CD8+ T cells sorted from blood. The receptors were gathered from a woman between 18 and 29 years old in good health.

The chain employs TRBV28 and TRBJ2-1; D uncertain. The CDR3 runs to 16 residues. The germline V gene encodes CDR1 MDHEN and CDR2 SYDVKM. Between the trimmed V and J ends, which lost 3 bases and 0 bases, there was a span of 12 bases. CDR3: CASSLEAQSSYNEQFF. The CDR3 DNA sequence: TGTGCCAGCAGTTTGGAAGCGCAGAGCTCCTACAATGAGCAGTTCTTC. The variable domain in full, completed from reference TRBV28 and TRBJ2-1, reads DVKVTQSSRYLVKRTGEKVFLECVQDMDHENMFWYRQDPGLGLRLIYFSYDVKMKEKGDIPEGYSVSREKKERFSLILESASTNQTSMYLCASSLEAQSSYNEQFFGPGTRLTVL.

This clonotype occurred many times. The genes are TRBV6-1 and TRBJ1-1, with D hard to call. V was pared by 6 bases and J by 7 bases, with 15 bases between. The CDR3 covers 13 residues. Germline V lookup: CDR1 MNHNS, CDR2 SASEGT. The CDR3 DNA sequence: TGTGCCAGCAGCCTAGGATGGGGATATGAAGCTTTCTTT. Translating it yields CASSLGWGYEAFF.

The chain carries TRBV11-2 and TRBJ2-5; 8 bases map to TRBD1. The germline V gene has CDR1 SGHAT and CDR2 FQNNGV. J lost 2 bases, V lost 7 bases, and 6 bases had no gene match. CDR3 length: 14 amino acids. The CDR3 reads CASKATGGQETQYF. The CDR3 DNA sequence: TGTGCCAGCAAAGCAACAGGGGGTCAAGAGACCCAGTACTTC.

This clonotype was picked up many times. This sequence joins TRBV7-2 and TRBJ2-5; D possibly corresponds to TRBD1 (6 bases). V shed 5 bases and J shed 3 bases, with 10 bases lying between them. The CDR3 is made up of 13 amino acids. Germline V gene sequence: CDR1 SGHTA, CDR2 FQGNSA. CDR3 sequence reads: CASSPRTEETQYF. The DNA of the CDR3 is TGTGCCAGCAGCCCACGGACAGAAGAGACCCAGTACTTC.

Written as DNA, the CDR3 is TGTGCCAGCAGTGAAATCGGCGCCCGGGGGCAGTTCTTC. This sequence encodes CASSEIGARGQFF. V usage is TRBV2 and J usage is TRBJ2-1; the D gene is possibly TRBD2 (5 bases). V shed 2 bases and J shed 12 bases, with 14 bases lying between them. CDR3 length: 13 amino acids. CDR1 SNHLY and CDR2 FYNNEI come from the germline V gene.

The chain couples TRBV5-1 to TRBJ2-7; 13 bases are a match to TRBD2. Germline loops: CDR1 SGHRS, CDR2 YFSETQ. V lost 3 bases to trimming and J lost 3 bases; unmatched junction nucleotides: 3. The CDR3 runs to 15 residues. CDR3 in amino acids: CASSWTSGGDYEQYF. As DNA, the CDR3 is TGCGCCAGCAGCTGGACTAGCGGGGGTGACTACGAGCAGTACTTC.

In its sample, this clonotype was seen once. This could be a read error, since a much larger clone is one nucleotide away. The conserved phenylalanine or tryptophan normally closing the CDR3 is absent here, so this likely arose from a read error. This chain connects TRBV7-9 to TRBJ2-7; 8 bases align to TRBD2. CDR3 size: 15 residues. Germline assignment: CDR1 SEHNR and CDR2 FQNEAQ (reference sequence). V lost 5 bases and J lost 4; bases outside the gene matches: 10. CDR3 loop: CASSHTSGAGYEQYL. As DNA, the CDR3 is TGTGCCAGCAGCCATACTAGCGGAGCGGGTTACGAGCAGTACCTC.

This clonotype was observed a few times. The chain has TRBV10-3 and TRBJ2-7; 11 nucleotides match TRBD2. Trimming removed 7 bases from V and 2 bases from J; junction bases left unmatched: 7. The CDR3 spans 15 residues. Germline CDR1 ENHRY, CDR2 SYGVKD. In DNA, the CDR3 is TGTGCCATCAACCGACTAGCGGGAAATACCTACGAGCAGTACTTC. It codes for CAINRLAGNTYEQYF.

DNA of the CDR3: TGTGCCACCAGCATCGCTCCTCTACTAGGTTCAGACGGAGATACGCAGTATTTT. As protein: CATSIAPLLGSDGDTQYF. This chain uses TRBV15 with TRBJ2-3; TRBD2 is a possible D gene (5 bases). Trimming took 4 bases from V and 5 from J, leaving 25 bases between them. The germline V gene has CDR1 LNHNV and CDR2 YYDKDF (reference sequence). The CDR3 runs to 18 residues.

The V gene is TRBV20-1, the J gene TRBJ2-7; maybe TRBD2 (5 bases). Per the germline V gene, CDR1 is DFQATT and CDR2 is SNEGSKA (reference sequence). The CDR3 loop spans 14 amino acids. The V end lost 1 base, the J end lost 6 bases, and 16 bases lay between the germline ends. The chain's CDR3 is CSARVRFGGLEQYF. CDR3 nucleotide sequence: TGCAGTGCTAGAGTGAGGTTTGGAGGACTCGAGCAGTACTTC.

The CDR3 loop reads CASSSPLAGLNTQYF. The CDR3 DNA follows: TGTGCCAGCAGCTCACCACTAGCGGGACTAAATACGCAGTATTTT. The chain is built from TRBV7-9 and TRBJ2-3; 10 bases are shared with TRBD2. This CDR3 is 15 amino acids long. V shed 4 bases and J 7 bases; nucleotides not matched to a gene: 8. Germline lookup yields CDR1 SEHNR and CDR2 FQNEAQ (reference sequence).

The CDR3 bases are TGTGCCAGCTCACCACTGGGGGACACCGGGGAGCTGTTTTTT. This codes for CASSPLGDTGELFF. V usage is TRBV18 and J usage is TRBJ2-2; D is perhaps TRBD1 or TRBD2 (5 bases each). Germline-derived CDR1 and CDR2 are KGHSH and LQKENI. The germline V and J ends were trimmed by 1 base and 3 bases, with 6 bases remaining between them. The CDR3 runs 14 residues.

A note on this clonotype: Germline and junction disagree at one end, which may indicate a read error. The genes are TRBV23-1 and TRBJ2-7; the match to TRBD2 covers 16 bases. TRBV23-1 is labeled an ORF, and its function is uncertain. CDR3 length: 19 residues. This CDR3 reads CASRPGQGTSGRDSYEQYF. As DNA, the CDR3 is TGCGCCAGCCGACCCGGACAGGGGACTAGCGGGAGGGATTCCTATGAGCAGTACTTC.

This clonotype was detected a few times. The chain is built from TRBV6-2 or TRBV6-3 and TRBJ2-1, with TRBD2 matching 11 bases. This CDR3 is built from 16 residues. V lost 7 bases to trimming and J lost 10 bases; unmatched junction nucleotides: 15. The germline CDR1 and CDR2 sequences are MNHEY and SVGEGT. CDR3 sequence reads: CASKALGSGRVNEQFF. In DNA form, the CDR3 reads TGTGCCAGCAAGGCCCTGGGTAGCGGGAGGGTTAACGAGCAGTTCTTC.

This clonotype has a count of ten or more. This chain connects TRBV20-1 to TRBJ2-3, with TRBD1 matching 9 bases. Germline loops: CDR1 DFQATT, CDR2 SNEGSKA (reference sequence). The ends lost 6 bases at V and 2 bases at J; junction bases unmatched: 9. CDR3 length equals 15 residues. The CDR3 DNA sequence: TGCAGTGCAGCCGGGACAGGGATGAACACAGATACGCAGTATTTT. It encodes CSAAGTGMNTDTQYF.

This clonotype was recorded many times. The CDR3 region has the DNA TGCAGTGCTCTTACTTCTGGTAGCGGGGAAAGCACAGATACGCAGTATTTT. Translating it yields CSALTSGSGESTDTQYF. The rearrangement uses TRBV20-1 and TRBJ2-3, with 8 positions matching TRBD2. This CDR3 has 17 amino acids. In germline, CDR1 is DFQATT, CDR2 SNEGSKA (reference sequence). The V segment lost 5 bases and the J segment 0 bases; nucleotides outside the gene matches: 13.

At least ten counts were recorded for this clonotype. The chain is built from TRBV12-3 or TRBV12-4 and TRBJ2-6; D remains ambiguous. The CDR3 loop spans 13 amino acids. V gave up 6 bases and J gave up 0 bases, with 3 bases separating them. As DNA, the CDR3 is TGTGCCAGCAGCCTCTCTGGGGCCAACGTCCTGACTTTC. It encodes CASSLSGANVLTF.

This clonotype was observed a handful of times. The gene calls are TRBV15 and TRBJ2-1; a possible D gene is TRBD1 (5 bases). In germline, CDR1 is LNHNV, CDR2 YYDKDF (reference sequence). Trimming shortened V by 0 bases and J by 0 bases, and 9 bases separated the two germline ends. CDR3 length: 16 amino acids. The CDR3 region has the DNA TGTGCCACCAGCAGAGATAGGGGTCTCTCCTACAATGAGCAGTTCTTC. It specifies CATSRDRGLSYNEQFF.

This clonotype came up many times. The V call is TRBV7-2, the J call TRBJ2-5, with D perhaps TRBD2 (6 bases). Germline V lookup: CDR1 SGHTA, CDR2 FQGNSA. Trimming cost V 2 bases and J 3 bases, with 16 bases left between them. The CDR3 is 16 residues long. In DNA, the CDR3 is TGTGCCAGCAGCTTATTGTCTTTAGCGGAGAAAGAGACCCAGTACTTC. Translated, it gives CASSLLSLAEKETQYF.

This clonotype was counted a few times. The rearrangement links TRBV28 to TRBJ1-1; D gene unclear. This CDR3 is 15 amino acids long. CDR1 is MDHEN, CDR2 SYDVKM, per germline. The V end was cut by 4 bases, the J end by 1 base, with 13 bases between. The CDR3 coding sequence is TGTGCCAGCAGTTCCCCGCAGATAACGAACACTGAAGCTTTCTTT. Amino acid sequence: CASSSPQITNTEAFF. Complete variable domain (other parts from reference TRBV28 and TRBJ1-1): DVKVTQSSRYLVKRTGEKVFLECVQDMDHENMFWYRQDPGLGLRLIYFSYDVKMKEKGDIPEGYSVSREKKERFSLILESASTNQTSMYLCASSSPQITNTEAFFGQGTRLTVV.

The V and J genes are TRBV9 and TRBJ1-1, with unresolved D. Trimming pared 0 bases from V and 3 bases from J, leaving 12 bases between. This CDR3 region has 15 residues. CDR1 is SGDLS, CDR2 YYNGEE, per germline. In DNA, the CDR3 is TGTGCCAGCAGCGTAGAGAGTAAGTGGGACACTGAAGCTTTCTTT. Protein: CASSVESKWDTEAFF.

This clonotype occurred a few times. V and J are TRBV6-5 and TRBJ2-7; a possible D gene is TRBD1 (5 bases). The germline V gene has CDR1 MNHEY and CDR2 SVGAGI. CDR3 length: 14 amino acids. The V end was cut by 3 bases, the J end by 1 base, with 10 bases between. The chain's CDR3 is CASSYQGQSYEQYF. The CDR3, as DNA: TGTGCCAGCAGTTATCAGGGTCAATCCTACGAGCAGTACTTC.

The CDR3 loop reads CASRISFHISDEQYF. The CDR3 coding sequence is TGTGCCAGCAGAATAAGTTTCCATATAAGCGACGAGCAGTACTTC. V is TRBV7-2 and J is TRBJ2-7, with D uncertain. V was shortened by 6 bases and J by 5 bases, with 20 bases between the two germline ends. The CDR3 consists of 15 residues. Germline loops: CDR1 SGHTA, CDR2 FQGNSA.

This chain connects TRBV12-3 or TRBV12-4 to TRBJ1-5; possibly TRBD1 for D (5 bases). The CDR3 spans 14 residues. V shed 6 bases and J shed 4 bases, with 13 bases lying between them. DNA for the CDR3: TGTGCCAGCAGCTCCCAGGCAGGGAATCAGCCCCAGCATTTT. This sequence encodes CASSSQAGNQPQHF.

This clonotype showed up just a few times. V and J are TRBV12-5 and TRBJ2-2, with 7 bases matching TRBD1. The V gene end was trimmed by 3 bases and the J gene end by 6 bases; junction bases not matched to a gene: 10. The CDR3 contains 16 residues. CDR1 is LGHNT, CDR2 FRNRAP, per germline. CDR3 DNA: TGTGCTAGTGGTTTCCGGACAGGAGAAAGGGCCGGGGAGCTGTTTTTT. This translates into CASGFRTGERAGELFF.

This clonotype appeared many times. J is TRBJ1-5 and V is TRBV12-3 or TRBV12-4, with D uncertain. The CDR3 is 14 amino acids. Trimming removed 2 bases from V and 3 bases from J, with 8 bases in between. The CDR3 spells CASSLIPTNQPQHF. In nucleotides, the CDR3 is TGTGCCAGCAGTTTAATCCCGACCAATCAGCCCCAGCATTTT.

In nucleotides, the CDR3 is TGCGCCAGCAGCTTTACAGGGGGCAACACCGGGGAGCTGTTTTTT. Amino acid sequence: CASSFTGGNTGELFF. The chain couples TRBV5-1 to TRBJ2-2; TRBD1 aligns across 9 bases. This CDR3 is built from 15 residues. Germline V gene lookup returns CDR1 SGHRS and CDR2 YFSETQ. J lost 2 bases, V lost 2 bases, and 1 base had no gene match.